The next 14 T cell receptor beta chains were all read from a single sample in a study of neoadjuvant nivolumab and ipilimumab in lung cancer. Produced via immunoSEQ multiplex PCR; TCRdb's table is partial and in-frame only. The data show 25,000 to 30,000 clones, 65% to 85% seen once. The starting material was peripheral blood, obtained before neoadjuvant nivolumab, alone or with ipilimumab. The receptors shown here come from an adult with non-small cell lung cancer.

The genes are TRBV5-5 and TRBJ1-2; 7 nucleotides line up with TRBD1. This CDR3 spans 13 amino acids. J lost 8 bases, V lost 4 bases, and 8 bases had no gene match. CDR1 and CDR2 from the germline V gene are SGHKS and YYEKEE (reference sequence). The CDR3: CASSGAQGNGYTF. The CDR3, as DNA: TGTGCCAGCAGCGGCGCACAGGGGAACGGCTACACCTTC.

The chain has TRBV28 and TRBJ1-1, with D possibly matching TRBD1 (5 bases). Trimming pared 6 bases from V and 4 bases from J, leaving 15 bases between. The CDR3 is made up of 14 amino acids. The germline gives CDR1 MDHEN, CDR2 SYDVKM. The CDR3 loop is CASRAGRYITEAFF. Written as DNA, the CDR3 is TGTGCCAGCAGGGCAGGGAGGTACATCACTGAAGCTTTCTTT.

The genes are TRBV4-3 and TRBJ2-7; TRBD1 agrees at 8 bases. J gave up 5 bases and V 0 bases, and 6 bases lay outside the gene matches. This CDR3 spans 15 amino acids. Germline CDR1 is LGHNA and CDR2 is YSLEER. The CDR3 spells CASSQENRGWDEQYF. The DNA for the CDR3 is TGCGCCAGCAGCCAAGAAAACAGGGGGTGGGACGAGCAGTACTTC.

This clone was seen a single time. The chain uses TRBV4-2 and TRBJ2-2; weak D call: TRBD1 (6 bases). Looked up from germline, CDR1 is LGHNA and CDR2 is YNFKEQ. V was shortened by 3 bases and J by 6 bases, with 17 bases between the two germline ends. CDR3 length equals 16 residues. For the CDR3, the DNA is TGTGCCAGCAGCCACCCCCCAATGGGGGCCGCCGGGGAGCTGTTTTTT. The encoded protein is CASSHPPMGAAGELFF.

V and J are TRBV15 and TRBJ2-1; 9 bases align to TRBD2. After removal of 3 bases from V and 5 bases from J, the junction contained 5 bases not matched to a gene. The germline V gene encodes CDR1 LNHNV and CDR2 YYDKDF (reference sequence). The CDR3 is 15 amino acids. CDR3 in DNA: TGTGCCACCAGCAGTCACGGACTAGCGAACAATGAGCAGTTCTTC. Its protein is CATSSHGLANNEQFF. The variable domain in full, with the rest retrieved from reference TRBV15 and TRBJ2-1, is DAMVIQNPRYQVTQFGKPVTLSCSQTLNHNVMYWYQQKSSQAPKLLFHYYDKDFNNEADTPDNFQSRRPNTSFCFLDIRSPGLGDTAMYLCATSSHGLANNEQFFGPGTRLTVL.

This sequence joins TRBV25-1 and TRBJ1-2; no clear D gene. The CDR3 is made up of 13 amino acids. Trimming stripped 1 base from V and 4 bases from J, with 7 bases between. Germline CDR1 MGHDK, CDR2 SYGVNS. CDR3 sequence (DNA): TGTGCCAGCAGTGAATCAGGTCTCTATGGCTACACCTTC. It is translated as CASSESGLYGYTF.

A few counts support this clone. The chain uses TRBV29-1 and TRBJ1-2; the D gene is possibly TRBD1 (5 bases). The CDR3 is made up of 11 amino acids. Trimming left V 3 bases short and J 8 bases short, with 10 bases between. Looked up from germline, CDR1 is SQVTM and CDR2 is ANQGSEA. The CDR3 region is CSVDTAGGYTF. The CDR3 DNA reads as TGCAGCGTTGATACGGCAGGGGGCTACACCTTC.

The V and J genes are TRBV6-1 and TRBJ2-6; D might be TRBD1 or TRBD2, each matching 5 bases. V lost 2 bases to trimming and J lost 0 bases, with 20 bases between them. The CDR3 contains 20 residues. Germline CDR1 reads MNHNS; CDR2 reads SASEGT. CDR3 in DNA: TGTGCCAGCAGTGAAAGGGGACCATTAGAGAGGGGCTCTGGGGCCAACGTCCTGACTTTC. It is translated as CASSERGPLERGSGANVLTF.

This sequence joins TRBV6-6 and TRBJ1-2, with 7 bases fitting TRBD1. Germline lookup yields CDR1 MNHNY and CDR2 SVGAGI (reference sequence). The length of the CDR3 is 11 residues. The J segment lost 7 bases and the V segment lost 5 bases, leaving 1 base of the junction unmatched. The CDR3 is CASSTGAGYTF. DNA of the CDR3: TGTGCCAGCAGTACAGGGGCTGGCTACACCTTC.

The V and J genes are TRBV29-1 and TRBJ1-1; TRBD1 matches at 7 bases. J was trimmed by 1 base and V by 6 bases; bases with no gene match: 11. The CDR3 consists of 15 residues. Germline CDR1 SQVTM, CDR2 ANQGSEA. The chain's CDR3 is CSVLFPGQTNTEAFF. For the CDR3, the DNA is TGCAGCGTGTTGTTCCCGGGACAGACGAACACTGAAGCTTTCTTT.

This chain connects TRBV29-1 to TRBJ2-3; D is unresolved. Germline V gene lookup returns CDR1 SQVTM and CDR2 ANQGSEA. CDR3 size: 15 residues. V dropped 3 bases and J dropped 2 bases, with 15 bases sitting between them. CDR3 DNA sequence: TGCAGCGTTGATTTAGTGGGTGGTCCCACAGATACGCAGTATTTT. Amino acid sequence: CSVDLVGGPTDTQYF.

The gene calls are TRBV4-1 and TRBJ2-5, with TRBD1 matching 9 bases. With V trimmed by 4 bases and J by 5 bases, 5 bases remained unmatched. The CDR3 consists of 14 residues. Germline assignment: CDR1 MGHRA and CDR2 YSYEKL. DNA for the CDR3: TGCGCCAGCAGCCGCACAGGGGGCTATGAGACCCAGTACTTC. Amino acid sequence: CASSRTGGYETQYF.

This chain links TRBV10-3 with TRBJ2-1; TRBD2 agrees at 8 bases. The V segment lost 6 bases and the J segment 4 bases; nucleotides outside the gene matches: 8. The germline V gene encodes CDR1 ENHRY and CDR2 SYGVKD. This CDR3 is 15 amino acids long. CDR3 protein: CAISLGGGGYNEQFF. CDR3 sequence (DNA): TGTGCCATCAGCCTTGGGGGCGGGGGGTACAATGAGCAGTTCTTC.

The genes are TRBV4-2 and TRBJ1-2; D is possibly TRBD1 (5 bases). Trimming removed 4 bases from V and 5 bases from J, with 29 bases in between. Germline V gives CDR1 LGHNA, CDR2 YNFKEQ. The CDR3 is 19 amino acids. CDR3 sequence (DNA): TGTGCCAGCAGCCCCTCCTTGAGGTCAGGGAATCTCAAGAGGTATGGCTACACCTTC. As protein: CASSPSLRSGNLKRYGYTF.